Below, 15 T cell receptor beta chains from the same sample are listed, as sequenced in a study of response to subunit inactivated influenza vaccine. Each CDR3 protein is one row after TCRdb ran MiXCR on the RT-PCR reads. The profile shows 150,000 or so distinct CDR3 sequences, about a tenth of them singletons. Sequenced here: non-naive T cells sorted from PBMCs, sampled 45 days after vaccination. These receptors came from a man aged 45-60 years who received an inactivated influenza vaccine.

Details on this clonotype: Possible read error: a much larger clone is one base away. This CDR3 reads CASSATISPYNEQFF. CDR3 nucleotides: TGTGCCAGCAGCGCCACTATCTCCCCCTACAATGAGCAGTTCTTC. The chain combines TRBV7-3 with TRBJ2-1; no reliable D call. The CDR3 is 15 residues long. Trimming left V 5 bases short and J 2 bases short, with 13 bases between. The germline V gene has CDR1 SGHTA and CDR2 FQGTGA.

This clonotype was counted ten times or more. The CDR3: CASSLGRAETQYF. In DNA form, the CDR3 reads TGCGCCAGCAGCTTAGGTCGAGCGGAGACCCAGTACTTC. This chain uses TRBV5-1 with TRBJ2-5; no clear D gene. V lost 2 bases, J lost 5 bases, and 10 bases lay in between. CDR1 SGHRS and CDR2 YFSETQ come from the germline V gene. CDR3 size: 13 residues.

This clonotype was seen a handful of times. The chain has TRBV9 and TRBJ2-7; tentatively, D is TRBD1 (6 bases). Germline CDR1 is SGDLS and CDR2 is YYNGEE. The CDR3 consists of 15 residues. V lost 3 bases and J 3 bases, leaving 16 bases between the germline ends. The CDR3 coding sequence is TGTGCCAGCAGCGCGGGACACGGCGAGGGCTACGAGCAGTACTTC. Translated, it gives CASSAGHGEGYEQYF.

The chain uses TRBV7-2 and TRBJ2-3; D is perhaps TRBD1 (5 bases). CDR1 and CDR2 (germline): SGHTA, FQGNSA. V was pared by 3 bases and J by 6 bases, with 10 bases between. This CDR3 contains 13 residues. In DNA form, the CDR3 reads TGTGCCAGCAGCTTGACAGTTAGGGATACGCAGTATTTT. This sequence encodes CASSLTVRDTQYF.

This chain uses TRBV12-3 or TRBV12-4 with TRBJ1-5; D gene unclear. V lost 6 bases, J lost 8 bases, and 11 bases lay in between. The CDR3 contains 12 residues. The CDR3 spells CASSTGWEPQHF. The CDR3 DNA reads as TGTGCCAGCAGCACCGGATGGGAGCCCCAGCATTTT.

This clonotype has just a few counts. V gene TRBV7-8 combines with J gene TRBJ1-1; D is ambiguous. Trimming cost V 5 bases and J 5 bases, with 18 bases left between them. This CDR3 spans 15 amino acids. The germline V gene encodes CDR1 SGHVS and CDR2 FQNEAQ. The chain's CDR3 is CASSPRAGTETEAFF. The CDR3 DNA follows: TGTGCCAGCAGCCCACGGGCGGGTACCGAAACTGAAGCTTTCTTT.

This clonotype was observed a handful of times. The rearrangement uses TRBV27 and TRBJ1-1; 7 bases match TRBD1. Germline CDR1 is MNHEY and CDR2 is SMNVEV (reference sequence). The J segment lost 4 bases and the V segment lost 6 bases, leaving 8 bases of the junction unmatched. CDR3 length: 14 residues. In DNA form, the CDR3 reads TGTGCCAGCAGGCGACAGGGAGGCACCACTGAAGCTTTCTTT. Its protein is CASRRQGGTTEAFF.

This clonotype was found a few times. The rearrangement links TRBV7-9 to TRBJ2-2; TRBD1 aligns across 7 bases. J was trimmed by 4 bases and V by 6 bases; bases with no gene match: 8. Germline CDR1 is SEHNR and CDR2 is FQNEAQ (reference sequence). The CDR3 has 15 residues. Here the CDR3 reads CASRSGTVFTGELFF. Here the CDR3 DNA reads TGTGCCAGCAGGTCCGGGACAGTCTTCACCGGGGAGCTGTTTTTT. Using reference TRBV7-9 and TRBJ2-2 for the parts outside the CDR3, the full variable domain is DTGVSQNPRHKITKRGQNVTFRCDPISEHNRLYWYRQTLGQGPEFLTYFQNEAQLEKSRLLSDRFSAERPKGSFSTLEIQRTEQGDSAMYLCASRSGTVFTGELFFGEGSRLTVL.

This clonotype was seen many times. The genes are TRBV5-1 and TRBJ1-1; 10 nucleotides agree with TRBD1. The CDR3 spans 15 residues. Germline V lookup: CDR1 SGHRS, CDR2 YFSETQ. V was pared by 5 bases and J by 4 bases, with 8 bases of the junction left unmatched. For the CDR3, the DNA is TGCGCCAGCAGGACCAGGGACAGGGGAAGCACTGAAGCTTTCTTT. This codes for CASRTRDRGSTEAFF.

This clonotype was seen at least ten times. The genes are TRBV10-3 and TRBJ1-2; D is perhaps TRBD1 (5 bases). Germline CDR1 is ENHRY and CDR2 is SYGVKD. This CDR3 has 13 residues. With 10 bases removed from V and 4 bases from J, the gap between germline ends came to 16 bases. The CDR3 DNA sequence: TGTGCCAGCTCATGGGACCCCCTCTATGGCTACACCTTC. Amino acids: CASSWDPLYGYTF.

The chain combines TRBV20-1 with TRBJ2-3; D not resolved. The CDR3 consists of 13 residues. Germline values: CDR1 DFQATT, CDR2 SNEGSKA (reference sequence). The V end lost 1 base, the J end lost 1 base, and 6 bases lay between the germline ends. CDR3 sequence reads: CSARVAGTDTQYF. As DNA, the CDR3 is TGCAGTGCTAGAGTAGCCGGCACAGATACGCAGTATTTT.

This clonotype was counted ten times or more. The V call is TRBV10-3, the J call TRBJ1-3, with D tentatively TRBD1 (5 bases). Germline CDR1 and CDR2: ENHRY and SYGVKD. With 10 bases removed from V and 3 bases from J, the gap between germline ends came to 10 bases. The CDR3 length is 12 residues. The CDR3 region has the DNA TGTGCCACGGGGACTGGTGGAAACACCATATATTTT. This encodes CATGTGGNTIYF.

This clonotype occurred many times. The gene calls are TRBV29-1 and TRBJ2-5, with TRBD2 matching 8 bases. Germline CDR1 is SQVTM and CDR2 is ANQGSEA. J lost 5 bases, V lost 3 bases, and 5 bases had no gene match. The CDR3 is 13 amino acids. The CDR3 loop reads CSVDSGEGETQYF. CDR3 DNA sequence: TGCAGCGTTGATAGCGGGGAGGGGGAGACCCAGTACTTC.

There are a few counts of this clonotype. The CDR3 sequence: CASKSGLAGGGSYNEQFF. DNA of the CDR3: TGCGCCAGCAAATCTGGGCTAGCGGGGGGCGGCTCCTACAATGAGCAGTTCTTC. The rearrangement joins TRBV10-2 to TRBJ2-1; 11 positions match TRBD2. J was trimmed by 0 bases and V by 7 bases; bases with no gene match: 11. The CDR3 extends over 18 amino acids. Germline CDR1 is WSHSY and CDR2 is SAAADI.

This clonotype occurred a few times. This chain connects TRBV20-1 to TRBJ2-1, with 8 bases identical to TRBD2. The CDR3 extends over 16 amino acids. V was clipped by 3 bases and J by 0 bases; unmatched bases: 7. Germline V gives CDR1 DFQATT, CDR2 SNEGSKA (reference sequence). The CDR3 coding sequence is TGCAGTGCTAGTGATTTACTAGCGGTCTCCTACAATGAGCAGTTCTTC. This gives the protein CSASDLLAVSYNEQFF.